This passage covers 30 T cell receptor beta chains from one sample sequenced in a study of T cell responses to AZD1222 COVID-19 vaccine. Data came from immunoSEQ multiplex PCR; TCRdb stores just in-frame clones and leaves some out. This table holds some 120,000 clones, approximately 90% found once. Sample: peripheral blood, taken 28 days after the second AZD1222 dose. The source of these receptors is an adult who received the AZD1222 COVID-19 vaccine.

This sequence joins TRBV5-1 and TRBJ2-7; 8 bases agree with TRBD2. Germline loops: CDR1 SGHRS, CDR2 YFSETQ. V lost 4 bases and J lost 7; bases outside the gene matches: 10. This CDR3 is built from 14 residues. CDR3: CASSKLAGSSEQYF. DNA of the CDR3: TGCGCCAGCAGCAAATTAGCGGGATCCTCAGAGCAGTACTTC.

The sample holds one count of this clone. The chain combines TRBV7-6 with TRBJ2-3; unclear D gene. The germline V and J ends were trimmed by 2 bases and 0 bases, with 15 bases remaining between them. Germline values: CDR1 SGHVS, CDR2 FNYEAQ. CDR3 length: 17 amino acids. The CDR3 region is CASSLSLGVHSTDTQYF. The CDR3 DNA sequence: TGTGCCAGCAGCTTATCGTTAGGAGTACATAGCACAGATACGCAGTATTTT. Full variable domain (outside the CDR3, taken from reference TRBV7-6 and TRBJ2-3): GAGVSQSPRYKVTKRGQDVALRCDPISGHVSLYWYRQALGQGPEFLTYFNYEAQQDKSGLPNDRFSAERPEGSISTLTIQRTEQRDSAMYRCASSLSLGVHSTDTQYFGPGTRLTVL.

The chain is built from TRBV2 and TRBJ2-3, with D perhaps TRBD1 (6 bases). Trimming stripped 2 bases from V and 4 bases from J, with 10 bases between. Per germline, CDR1 SNHLY and CDR2 FYNNEI. CDR3 length equals 14 residues. The CDR3 region is CASSEFKGADTQYF. The CDR3 DNA follows: TGTGCCAGCAGTGAATTTAAGGGGGCAGATACGCAGTATTTT.

The chain joins TRBV19 to TRBJ2-1; 12 bases map to TRBD2. Germline V gene data show CDR1 as LNHDA and CDR2 as SQIVND (reference sequence). V lost 3 bases, J lost 1 base, and 7 bases stayed unmatched. The CDR3 loop spans 18 amino acids. In DNA, the CDR3 is TGTGCCAGTAGTATCGGGCTAGCGGGAGGGCCGTCCTACAATGAGCAGTTCTTC. Protein product: CASSIGLAGGPSYNEQFF.

V is TRBV5-1 and J is TRBJ1-3; 7 positions agree with TRBD1. Germline V gene lookup returns CDR1 SGHRS and CDR2 YFSETQ. After removal of 4 bases from V and 4 bases from J, the junction contained 11 bases not matched to a gene. The CDR3 extends over 16 amino acids. CDR3 bases: TGCGCCAGCAGCCGTTCATCGGGACAGAGCGGAAACACCATATATTTT. Protein: CASSRSSGQSGNTIYF.

The CDR3 sequence is CASSYSGGGNQPQHF. Written as DNA, the CDR3 is TGTGCCAGCAGTTACTCGGGAGGGGGGAATCAGCCCCAGCATTTT. The rearrangement links TRBV6-6 to TRBJ1-5, with TRBD1 as a possible D gene (6 bases). CDR1 and CDR2 from the germline V gene are MNHNY and SVGAGI (reference sequence). The CDR3 length is 15 residues. V gave up 0 bases and J gave up 4 bases, with 10 bases separating them.

This sequence joins TRBV6-5 and TRBJ2-7; D uncertain. The CDR3 is 13 residues long. Germline CDR1 MNHEY, CDR2 SVGAGI. V shed 3 bases and J shed 3 bases, with 9 bases lying between them. The CDR3 nucleotides are TGTGCCAGCAGTTATGGCGCACACTACGAGCAGTACTTC. This encodes CASSYGAHYEQYF.

This clone was detected once. The CDR3 spells CASSKTRQETQYF. CDR3 sequence (DNA): TGTGCCAGCAGCAAGACTCGCCAAGAGACCCAGTACTTC. V is TRBV7-3 and J is TRBJ2-5; no definite D call. Trimming took off 5 bases at V and 1 base at J, with 8 bases between the two ends. The germline CDR1 and CDR2 sequences are SGHTA and FQGTGA. The CDR3 covers 13 residues.

With regard to this clone: Other DNA sequences in the sample encode the same CDR3. The chain links TRBV5-1 to TRBJ2-7; D call uncertain. Per germline, CDR1 SGHRS and CDR2 YFSETQ. CDR3 length: 12 residues. Trimming cost V 0 bases and J 4 bases, with 5 bases left between them. The CDR3 nucleotides read TGCGCCAGCAGCTTGGTTGGTTACGAGCAGTACTTC. Its translation: CASSLVGYEQYF.

This clone was observed a few times. The chain joins TRBV27 to TRBJ1-1, with D unclear. The CDR3 loop spans 14 amino acids. V was clipped by 3 bases and J by 0 bases, with 8 bases between them. Germline V gives CDR1 MNHEY, CDR2 SMNVEV (reference sequence). The CDR3 DNA sequence: TGTGCCAGCAGTTTGGGAGGTTTGAACACTGAAGCTTTCTTT. It yields the protein CASSLGGLNTEAFF.

This clone was picked up a small number of times. Written as DNA, the CDR3 is TGTGCCAGCAGCCAAATGGACACTGAAGCTTTCTTT. It encodes CASSQMDTEAFF. The chain joins TRBV3-1 (or the pseudogene TRBV3-2) to TRBJ1-1; no clear D gene. In germline, CDR1 is LGHDT, CDR2 YNNKEL (reference sequence). Trimming left V 2 bases short and J 3 bases short, with 4 bases between. There are 12 residues in the CDR3.

This rearrangement joins TRBV6-5 to TRBJ1-2, with D maybe TRBD1 (5 bases). V dropped 6 bases and J dropped 4 bases, with 12 bases sitting between them. The CDR3 consists of 13 residues. Germline-derived CDR1 and CDR2 are MNHEY and SVGAGI. The CDR3, as DNA: TGTGCCAGCAGCTTCGGGACGGGCTATGGCTACACCTTC. Residues: CASSFGTGYGYTF.

V gene TRBV5-1 combines with J gene TRBJ1-1, with D hard to call. CDR1 is SGHRS, CDR2 YFSETQ, per germline. CDR3 length: 15 amino acids. Trimming shortened V by 0 bases and J by 2 bases, and 11 bases separated the two germline ends. CDR3 sequence reads: CASSLGVGLNTEAFF. The CDR3 coding sequence is TGCGCCAGCAGCTTGGGGGTAGGGCTTAACACTGAAGCTTTCTTT.

The CDR3 here is CAIMDSIEAFF. The CDR3 nucleotides read TGTGCCATCATGGACAGCATTGAAGCTTTCTTT. V usage is TRBV28 and J usage is TRBJ1-1; TRBD1 might be the D (6 bases). Trimming shortened V by 10 bases and J by 7 bases, and 13 bases separated the two germline ends. Germline CDR1 MDHEN, CDR2 SYDVKM. The CDR3 loop spans 11 amino acids.

CDR3 coding DNA: TGTGCCAGTAGGGACAGCGCCTTTTATGGCTACACCTTC. Protein product: CASRDSAFYGYTF. The rearrangement uses TRBV19 and TRBJ1-2; tentative D call: TRBD1 (6 bases). V shed 6 bases and J shed 5 bases, with 13 bases lying between them. The CDR3 covers 13 residues. Germline CDR1 reads LNHDA; CDR2 reads SQIVND (reference sequence).

This rearrangement joins TRBV7-9 to TRBJ1-1; D is unresolved. The germline V and J ends were trimmed by 4 bases and 10 bases, with 7 bases remaining between them. Per germline, CDR1 SEHNR and CDR2 FQNEAQ (reference sequence). This CDR3 spans 10 amino acids. The CDR3 spells CASSSLGAFF. CDR3 bases: TGTGCCAGCAGCTCCTTGGGAGCTTTCTTT. The full variable domain, rest sourced from reference TRBV7-9 and TRBJ1-1, is DTGVSQNPRHKITKRGQNVTFRCDPISEHNRLYWYRQTLGQGPEFLTYFQNEAQLEKSRLLSDRFSAERPKGSFSTLEIQRTEQGDSAMYLCASSSLGAFFGQGTRLTVV.

The CDR3: CASSTGNSYEQYF. CDR3 in DNA: TGTGCCAGCAGTACGGGGAACTCCTACGAGCAGTACTTC. The chain couples TRBV27 to TRBJ2-7, with D possibly being TRBD2 (5 bases). Deletions cut 5 bases from V and 0 bases from J, with 8 bases between. This CDR3 has 13 residues. Germline CDR1 reads MNHEY; CDR2 reads SMNVEV (reference sequence).

This chain uses TRBV10-3 with TRBJ2-1, with 7 bases fitting TRBD2. The CDR3 covers 16 residues. The germline V gene has CDR1 ENHRY and CDR2 SYGVKD. Losses at the gene ends were 3 bases for V and 1 base for J; bases not matched to a gene: 6. The CDR3 loop reads CAISDGTKGSYNEQFF. The CDR3 bases are TGTGCCATCAGTGATGGGACTAAGGGTTCCTACAATGAGCAGTTCTTC.

The chain joins TRBV5-1 to TRBJ1-5; D is perhaps TRBD1 (5 bases). Germline V gene lookup returns CDR1 SGHRS and CDR2 YFSETQ. Trimming pared 2 bases from V and 7 bases from J, leaving 13 bases between. This CDR3 is built from 14 residues. The CDR3 is CASSLRQGDQPQHF. The CDR3 region has the DNA TGCGCCAGCAGCTTAAGGCAGGGAGACCAGCCCCAGCATTTT.

The rearrangement joins TRBV10-3 to TRBJ2-7; 15 bases line up with TRBD2. V was pared by 5 bases and J by 2 bases, with 10 bases of the junction left unmatched. The CDR3 runs 18 residues. Per the germline V gene, CDR1 is ENHRY and CDR2 is SYGVKD. The CDR3 spells CAISTRTSGRAETYEQYF. The CDR3 DNA sequence: TGTGCCATCAGTACCAGGACTAGCGGGAGGGCCGAAACCTACGAGCAGTACTTC.

The V gene is TRBV5-4, the J gene TRBJ2-2, with D maybe TRBD2 (7 bases). The germline V gene encodes CDR1 SGHNT and CDR2 YYREEE (reference sequence). V lost 3 bases to trimming and J lost 0 bases, with 15 bases between them. This CDR3 comprises 17 residues. CDR3 region: CASSYIRGGTNTGELFF. In DNA, the CDR3 is TGTGCCAGCAGCTATATAAGGGGGGGAACGAACACCGGGGAGCTGTTTTTT.

The chain combines TRBV29-1 with TRBJ1-2; maybe TRBD1 (5 bases). Germline loops: CDR1 SQVTM, CDR2 ANQGSEA. Trimming removed 5 bases from V and 5 bases from J, with 21 bases in between. The CDR3 consists of 15 residues. The CDR3 here is CSVLDGGGGFYGYTF. The CDR3 DNA reads TGCAGCGTTCTAGACGGTGGGGGGGGTTTTTATGGCTACACCTTC.

V is TRBV7-8 and J is TRBJ1-2, with D perhaps matching TRBD1 (5 bases). Germline lookup yields CDR1 SGHVS and CDR2 FQNEAQ. Trimming took off 5 bases at V and 4 bases at J, with 14 bases between the two ends. This CDR3 region has 14 residues. The DNA of the CDR3 is TGTGCCAGCAGCGCGCAGGGTAACCCCTATGGCTACACCTTC. Its protein product is CASSAQGNPYGYTF.

The genes are TRBV28 and TRBJ2-7, with D possibly matching TRBD1 (7 bases). V was pared by 2 bases and J by 4 bases, with 12 bases between. There are 14 residues in the CDR3. Germline V lookup: CDR1 MDHEN, CDR2 SYDVKM. The CDR3 is CASSLGQGGYEQYF. The DNA for the CDR3 is TGTGCCAGCAGTTTAGGGCAGGGGGGATACGAGCAGTACTTC.

The chain carries TRBV5-5 and TRBJ2-5, with D maybe TRBD1 (6 bases). CDR1 is SGHKS and CDR2 is YYEKEE in the germline V gene (reference sequence). There are 18 residues in the CDR3. Trimming pared 0 bases from V and 1 base from J, leaving 19 bases between. The CDR3 is CASSLGYLGQRVQETQYF. As DNA, the CDR3 is TGTGCCAGCAGCTTGGGGTATCTAGGACAGAGGGTCCAAGAGACCCAGTACTTC. Based on the CDR3 plus reference TRBV5-5 and TRBJ2-5, the full variable domain is DAGVTQSPTHLIKTRGQQVTLRCSPISGHKSVSWYQQVLGQGPQFIFQYYEKEERGRGNFPDRFSARQFPNYSSELNVNALLLGDSALYLCASSLGYLGQRVQETQYFGPGTRLLVL.

The chain recombines TRBV7-9 with TRBJ1-2, with a possible D match to TRBD1 (5 bases). Germline CDR1 and CDR2: SEHNR and FQNEAQ (reference sequence). Trimming cost V 5 bases and J 2 bases, with 15 bases left between them. The CDR3 extends over 15 amino acids. DNA of the CDR3: TGTGCCAGCAGCACCCTGGACACCGAAAACTATGGCTACACCTTC. Translated: CASSTLDTENYGYTF.

This chain links TRBV6-1 with TRBJ2-3; D is ambiguous. V was pared by 2 bases and J by 1 base, with 7 bases between. Germline V CDR1 and CDR2: MNHNS, SASEGT. This CDR3 comprises 14 residues. The CDR3 protein is CASSEITGTDTQYF. The CDR3 DNA reads TGTGCCAGCAGTGAAATTACGGGCACAGATACGCAGTATTTT.

This chain joins TRBV6-5 and TRBJ1-5; 11 bases are a match to TRBD1. Germline V CDR1 and CDR2: MNHEY, SVGAGI. The CDR3 has 13 amino acids. After removal of 10 bases from V and 7 bases from J, the junction contained 6 bases not matched to a gene. The DNA of the CDR3 is TGTGCCACCGGACAGGGGGCTAGGCAGCCCCAGCATTTT. This sequence encodes CATGQGARQPQHF.

The rearrangement joins TRBV7-9 to TRBJ2-5; D unclear. Germline CDR1 and CDR2: SEHNR and FQNEAQ (reference sequence). The V and J ends lost 1 base and 3 bases respectively, with 12 bases between them. CDR3 length: 15 residues. The CDR3 protein is CASSLEGSAKETQYF. As DNA, the CDR3 is TGTGCCAGCAGCTTAGAAGGGTCAGCTAAAGAGACCCAGTACTTC.

This chain connects TRBV28 to TRBJ2-5, with 8 bases lining up with TRBD2. V dropped 3 bases and J dropped 4; count of bases not matched to a gene: 19. The length of the CDR3 is 19 residues. Germline V CDR1 and CDR2: MDHEN, SYDVKM. CDR3 loop: CASSLPRSGGVLEGETQYF. The CDR3 bases are TGTGCCAGCAGTTTGCCCAGATCGGGAGGGGTCCTGGAGGGAGAGACCCAGTACTTC.